This T cell receptor (beta chain) was sequenced during a study of monozygotic twins with inflammatory bowel disease. Study-wide results and limits: Support was lacking for any single strong IBD-associated signal or clonotype. A reduction in TCRbeta diversity (inverse Simpson) was seen in IBD patients relative to healthy co-twins.

Total RNA, at roughly 3,400 ng, went into every TCR library. With the 5' RACE reads reprocessed, TCRdb shows one record per CDR3 protein and no DNA. In total, the table holds around 380,000 distinct CDR3 sequences. Of note for this clonotype: Its antigen remains unidentified.

The CDR3 is made up of 14 amino acids. Germline CDR1 reads SGHRS; CDR2 reads YFSETQ. Sequenced: blood. The chain has TRBV5-1 and TRBJ1-2; TCRdb calls TRBD1, which cannot be checked without DNA. The origin of this receptor is a human donor with ulcerative colitis or Crohn's disease, or a healthy co-twin of an affected twin (not recorded which). This CDR3 reads CASRPQGADYGYTF. Full variable domain (outside the CDR3, taken from reference TRBV5-1 and TRBJ1-2): KAGVTQTPRYLIKTRGQQVTLSCSPISGHRSVSWYQQTPGQGLQFLFEYFSETQRNKGNFPGRFSGRQFSNSRSEMNVSTLELGDSALYLCASRPQGADYGYTFGSGTRLTVV.